Sequencing of this T cell receptor beta chain was carried out in a study of T cell repertoires in cytomegalovirus infection. A few counts support this clonotype. The antigen is unknown. TCRdb recomputed calls from the reads with MiXCR, one row per CDR3 protein. Of 700,000 to 850,000 distinct CDR3 sequences in the sample, 30% to 35% are singletons; the top ten hold roughly 12%. The V and J ends lost 8 bases and 9 bases respectively, with 14 bases between them. This CDR3 spans 12 amino acids. The V call is TRBV12-3 or TRBV12-4, the J call TRBJ2-1; D not resolved. The clonotype originates from a human donor in good health (CMV status not recorded). Some clones in this sample may be carry-over from other donors' samples. This material consisted of cultured CD8+ T cells from PBMCs, taken from culture after CMV antigen stimulation. CDR3 in DNA: TGTGCCAGCCCCGGACGTACTATTGAGCAGTTCTTC. Translated, it gives CASPGRTIEQFF.